Presented here are 29 T cell receptor beta chains from one specimen sequenced in a study of early T cells in non-severe SARS-CoV-2 infection. Each CDR3 protein gets one entry after TCRdb re-called the 5' RACE reads with MiXCR. The data contain tens of thousands of distinct CDR3 sequences, about 10% of them singletons. The sequencing sample was made of whole blood. Every receptor here comes from an adult who was a healthcare worker with PCR-confirmed SARS-CoV-2 infection or an uninfected control (not recorded which).

In this sample, this clonotype turned up many times. In DNA form, the CDR3 reads TGTGCCAGCCGTGGAGTCAGCCAAGAGACCCAGTACTTC. Translated, it gives CASRGVSQETQYF. V usage is TRBV5-6 and J usage is TRBJ2-5; D not resolved. This CDR3 spans 13 amino acids. Germline CDR1 is SGHDT and CDR2 is YYEEEE. Trimming took 7 bases from V and 1 from J, leaving 11 bases between them.

The chain couples TRBV6-6 to TRBJ2-1; 10 bases align to TRBD2. The germline gives CDR1 MNHNY, CDR2 SVGAGI (reference sequence). CDR3 length: 16 amino acids. The V segment lost 2 bases and the J segment 9 bases; nucleotides outside the gene matches: 10. CDR3 coding DNA: TGTGCCAGCAGTTACCCCTCAGCGGGGGGGCCGGGTGAGCAGTTCTTC. Translating gives CASSYPSAGGPGEQFF.

This clonotype has a count of ten or more. The chain joins TRBV5-5 to TRBJ1-4; 9 positions agree with TRBD1. Germline lookup yields CDR1 SGHKS and CDR2 YYEKEE (reference sequence). This CDR3 has 18 amino acids. V lost 4 bases, J lost 8 bases, and 18 bases stayed unmatched. The CDR3 DNA follows: TGTGCCAGCAGCCCCGGGACAGGGTCCTCCGGTGTCCGCGAAAAACTGTTTTTT. This gives the protein CASSPGTGSSGVREKLFF.

This clonotype has only a few counts. The gene calls are TRBV18 and TRBJ2-3; no clear D. Germline-derived CDR1 and CDR2 are KGHSH and LQKENI. CDR3 length equals 13 residues. Trimming removed 2 bases at V and 0 bases at J, with 3 bases between. Written as DNA, the CDR3 is TGTGCCAGCTCACCAGGGAGCACAGATACGCAGTATTTT. Protein product: CASSPGSTDTQYF.

J is TRBJ1-5 and V is TRBV19; a possible D gene is TRBD1 (5 bases). Per the germline V gene, CDR1 is LNHDA and CDR2 is SQIVND (reference sequence). V was cut by 3 bases and J by 4 bases, with 19 bases left in between. The CDR3 is 17 residues long. CDR3 nucleotides: TGTGCCAGTAGTATTCGAGGGGCCCTTTGGGAAAATCAGCCCCAGCATTTT. As protein: CASSIRGALWENQPQHF.

This clonotype was observed many times. The chain is built from TRBV6-6 and TRBJ2-7; a weak D match, TRBD1 (5 bases). Trimming cost V 0 bases and J 2 bases, with 11 bases left between them. This CDR3 region has 15 residues. The germline gives CDR1 MNHNY, CDR2 SVGAGI (reference sequence). For the CDR3, the DNA is TGTGCCAGCAGTTACTCTAGGGGCCAAGCCTACGAGCAGTACTTC. It translates to CASSYSRGQAYEQYF.

This clonotype was observed at least ten times. The genes are TRBV18 and TRBJ2-5, with TRBD2 matching 9 bases. Unmatched junction bases numbered 4, after V lost 4 bases and J lost 4 bases. This CDR3 contains 14 residues. Germline lookup yields CDR1 KGHSH and CDR2 LQKENI. This chain's CDR3 is CASSLSGSGETQYF. CDR3 DNA: TGTGCCAGCTCACTTAGCGGGAGCGGAGAGACCCAGTACTTC. Using reference TRBV18 and TRBJ2-5 for the parts outside the CDR3, the full variable domain is NAGVMQNPRHLVRRRGQEARLRCSPMKGHSHVYWYRQLPEEGLKFMVYLQKENIIDESGMPKERFSAEFPKEGPSILRIQQVVRGDSAAYFCASSLSGSGETQYFGPGTRLLVL.

This clonotype was recorded at least ten times. The V gene is TRBV4-2, the J gene TRBJ2-5; D gene ambiguous. Germline V gives CDR1 LGHNA, CDR2 YNFKEQ. This CDR3 has 14 residues. Trimming removed 0 bases at V and 5 bases at J, with 10 bases between. CDR3 nucleotide sequence: TGTGCCAGCAGCCAAGATTTCGGTTATGAGACCCAGTACTTC. This sequence encodes CASSQDFGYETQYF.

The rearrangement joins TRBV29-1 to TRBJ1-1; the D gene is possibly TRBD1 (6 bases). The CDR3 consists of 14 residues. From germline, CDR1 is SQVTM and CDR2 ANQGSEA. The V and J ends lost 6 bases and 1 base respectively, with 15 bases between them. The CDR3: CSVKAGQTNTEAFF. The CDR3 DNA follows: TGCAGCGTCAAGGCCGGACAGACGAACACTGAAGCTTTCTTT.

This clonotype was found a few times. V and J are TRBV12-3 or TRBV12-4 and TRBJ2-7, with D possibly matching TRBD1 (5 bases). The CDR3 totals 13 residues. The V end lost 3 bases, the J end lost 1 base, and 7 bases lay between the germline ends. As DNA, the CDR3 is TGTGCCAGCAGTTTTCAGGGTTCCTACGAGCAGTACTTC. This sequence encodes CASSFQGSYEQYF.

This clonotype came up a few times. The chain is built from TRBV6-5 and TRBJ2-1; TRBD2 matches 11 bases. The CDR3 is made up of 14 amino acids. Germline loops: CDR1 MNHEY, CDR2 SVGAGI. V was pared by 7 bases and J by 7 bases, with 6 bases of the junction left unmatched. In DNA, the CDR3 is TGTGCCAGCACGGGTAGCGGGGGGGGAAATGAGCAGTTCTTC. As protein: CASTGSGGGNEQFF.

The chain is built from TRBV19 and TRBJ1-4; D unresolved. Germline loops: CDR1 LNHDA, CDR2 SQIVND (reference sequence). The length of the CDR3 is 13 residues. Trimming cost V 3 bases and J 5 bases, with 7 bases left between them. CDR3 amino acids: CASSILKNEKLFF. The CDR3 DNA reads as TGTGCCAGTAGTATCTTGAAAAATGAAAAACTGTTTTTT.

This clonotype appeared many times. This chain connects TRBV6-6 to TRBJ1-3; D is unclear. This CDR3 has 15 amino acids. Trimming shortened V by 3 bases and J by 1 base, and 10 bases separated the two germline ends. Germline V gene lookup returns CDR1 MNHNY and CDR2 SVGAGI (reference sequence). For the CDR3, the DNA is TGTGCCAGCAGTTATCTAGTCGGTTCTGGAAACACCATATATTTT. Its protein product is CASSYLVGSGNTIYF.

There are many counts of this clonotype. The chain is built from TRBV11-2 and TRBJ1-5; D uncertain. The CDR3 is made up of 14 amino acids. CDR1 is SGHAT and CDR2 is FQNNGV in the germline V gene. V was shortened by 5 bases and J by 4 bases, with 12 bases between the two germline ends. The CDR3 region has the DNA TGTGCCAGCAGCCGGGAACCCGGGAATCAGCCCCAGCATTTT. Protein product: CASSREPGNQPQHF.

This clonotype was observed a handful of times. V usage is TRBV7-2 and J usage is TRBJ2-7, with 8 bases fitting TRBD2. This CDR3 is built from 17 residues. The germline V gene has CDR1 SGHTA and CDR2 FQGNSA. V lost 1 base and J lost 3; bases outside the gene matches: 11. The CDR3 coding sequence is TGTGCCAGCAGCTTAGGTATATGGACTAGCAGTCGCTACGAGCAGTACTTC. Its translation is CASSLGIWTSSRYEQYF.

The chain carries TRBV6-2 or TRBV6-3 and TRBJ2-7; TRBD2 matches 7 bases. The CDR3 is made up of 16 amino acids. Trimming cost V 8 bases and J 2 bases; bases outside gene matches: 15. The germline V gene has CDR1 MNHEY and CDR2 SVGEGT. This CDR3 is CASPKGSSGPTYEQYF. The CDR3, as DNA: TGTGCCAGCCCCAAGGGGAGTAGCGGGCCAACCTACGAGCAGTACTTC.

CDR3 in DNA: TGTGCCAGCAGGACAGGGGGTTCGATCACTAACTATGGCTACACCTTC. It yields the protein CASRTGGSITNYGYTF. The chain carries TRBV6-6 and TRBJ1-2; 9 nucleotides agree with TRBD1. The germline CDR1 and CDR2 sequences are MNHNY and SVGAGI (reference sequence). With 6 bases clipped from V and 0 bases from J, the junction kept 8 bases outside the gene matches. The CDR3 has 16 residues.

The chain joins TRBV6-2 or TRBV6-3 to TRBJ2-7; D is unresolved. Looked up from germline, CDR1 is MNHEY and CDR2 is SVGEGT. V lost 0 bases, J lost 2 bases, and 8 bases lay in between. The CDR3 has 14 residues. Written as DNA, the CDR3 is TGTGCCAGCAGTTACTCGACTCTAGCCTACGAGCAGTACTTC. Translation gives CASSYSTLAYEQYF.

This clonotype appeared a few times. V usage is TRBV18 and J usage is TRBJ2-1; D remains ambiguous. The V end lost 6 bases, the J end lost 6 bases, and 9 bases lay between the germline ends. The CDR3 sequence is 12 residues long. CDR1 is KGHSH, CDR2 LQKENI, per germline. The DNA for the CDR3 is TGTGCCAGCTCCGCCCTCGGCAATGAGCAGTTCTTC. Translating gives CASSALGNEQFF.

The chain couples TRBV6-5 to TRBJ2-3; D remains unclear. The V and J ends lost 5 bases and 0 bases respectively, with 9 bases between them. Germline V CDR1 and CDR2: MNHEY, SVGAGI. The CDR3 totals 14 residues. The CDR3 bases are TGTGCCAGCAGTCCCTTGGGCAGCACAGATACGCAGTATTTT. As protein: CASSPLGSTDTQYF.

About this clonotype itself: At one end, the junction sequence differs from germline, possibly due to a read error. The chain carries TRBV3-1 and TRBJ2-3; D remains unclear. The germline V gene has CDR1 LGHDT and CDR2 YNNKEL (reference sequence). The CDR3 runs to 14 residues. The CDR3 loop reads CANSQFVGTDTQYF. In DNA, the CDR3 is TGTGCCAACAGCCAATTCGTCGGGACAGATACGCAGTATTTT.

The CDR3 nucleotides are TGTGCCAGCAGAAACAACGGGGTAGGAACCGGGGAGCTGTTTTTT. It is translated as CASRNNGVGTGELFF. The V call is TRBV6-2 or TRBV6-3, the J call TRBJ2-2; a weak D match, TRBD2 (5 bases). CDR1 and CDR2 from the germline V gene are MNHEY and SVGEGT. Trimming took 6 bases from V and 5 from J, leaving 16 bases between them. This CDR3 is built from 15 residues.

This clonotype was seen more than once but under ten times. The rearrangement links TRBV5-4 to TRBJ2-4, with D perhaps matching TRBD2 (5 bases). Trimming left V 0 bases short and J 5 bases short, with 12 bases between. Per the germline V gene, CDR1 is SGHNT and CDR2 is YYREEE (reference sequence). The CDR3 runs to 15 residues. CDR3 nucleotides: TGTGCCAGCAGCTTGGCGGGGTTTGGGGAAAACATTCAGTACTTC. This codes for CASSLAGFGENIQYF. Full variable domain (rest looked up from reference TRBV5-4 and TRBJ2-4): ETGVTQSPTHLIKTRGQQVTLRCSSQSGHNTVSWYQQALGQGPQFIFQYYREEENGRGNFPPRFSGLQFPNYSSELNVNALELDDSALYLCASSLAGFGENIQYFGAGTRLSVL.

The DNA for the CDR3 is TGCAGTCGCTGTCCCGGGACAGTGACCTACGAGCAGTACTTC. It yields the protein CSRCPGTVTYEQYF. This rearrangement joins TRBV20-1 to TRBJ2-7, with 7 bases that match TRBD1. The V gene's germline CDR1 is DFQATT and CDR2 SNEGSKA (reference sequence). J gave up 2 bases and V 8 bases, and 12 bases lay outside the gene matches. There are 14 residues in the CDR3.

This chain connects TRBV29-1 to TRBJ2-3; 12 bases are a match to TRBD2. In germline, CDR1 is SQVTM, CDR2 ANQGSEA. After removal of 4 bases from V and 5 bases from J, the junction contained 4 bases not matched to a gene. This CDR3 has 14 amino acids. In DNA, the CDR3 is TGCAGCGTTGTCCTAGCGGGAGGGGTAGATACGCAGTATTTT. Protein sequence: CSVVLAGGVDTQYF.

This clonotype was observed many times. The chain has TRBV5-4 and TRBJ1-6; D gene uncertain. Germline assignment: CDR1 SGHNT and CDR2 YYREEE (reference sequence). The CDR3 consists of 16 residues. V was trimmed by 0 bases and J by 8 bases, leaving 15 bases between them. CDR3 nucleotides: TGTGCCAGCAGCTTGGCTCCAAGGGTTGGTCATTCACCCCTCCACTTT. Its protein product is CASSLAPRVGHSPLHF.

This rearrangement joins TRBV2 to TRBJ1-5, with D unresolved. Trimming left V 4 bases short and J 2 bases short, with 9 bases between. Germline-derived CDR1 and CDR2 are SNHLY and FYNNEI. The CDR3 covers 14 residues. The CDR3 bases are TGTGCCAGCAGTGGAGGGCAAGGCAATCAGCCCCAGCATTTT. Protein: CASSGGQGNQPQHF.

This rearrangement joins TRBV4-1 to TRBJ2-7, with D maybe TRBD2 (6 bases). The V end was cut by 4 bases, the J end by 3 bases, with 13 bases between. The CDR3 has 14 residues. Germline V CDR1 and CDR2: MGHRA, YSYEKL. As DNA, the CDR3 is TGCGCCAGCAGCCCAAAGACGGGGGACTACGAGCAGTACTTC. As protein: CASSPKTGDYEQYF.

This clonotype was seen just once. The V and J genes are TRBV4-2 and TRBJ1-4; unclear D gene. The CDR3 sequence is 12 residues long. Between the trimmed V and J ends, which lost 4 bases and 6 bases, there was a span of 6 bases. From germline, CDR1 is LGHNA and CDR2 YNFKEQ. CDR3 bases: TGTGCCAGCAGCCTAAGTTATGAAAAACTGTTTTTT. As protein: CASSLSYEKLFF.